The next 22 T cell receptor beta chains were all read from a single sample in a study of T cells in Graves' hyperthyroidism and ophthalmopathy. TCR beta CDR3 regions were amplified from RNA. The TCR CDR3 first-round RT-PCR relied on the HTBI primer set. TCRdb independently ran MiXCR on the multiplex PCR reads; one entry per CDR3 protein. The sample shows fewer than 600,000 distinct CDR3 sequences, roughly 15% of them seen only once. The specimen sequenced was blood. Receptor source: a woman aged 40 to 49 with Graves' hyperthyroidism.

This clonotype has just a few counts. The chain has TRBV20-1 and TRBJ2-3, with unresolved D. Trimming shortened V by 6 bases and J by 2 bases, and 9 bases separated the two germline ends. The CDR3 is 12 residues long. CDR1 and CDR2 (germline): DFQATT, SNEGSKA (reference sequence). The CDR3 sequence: CSALPSTDTQYF. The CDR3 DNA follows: TGCAGTGCCCTCCCTTCCACAGATACGCAGTATTTT.

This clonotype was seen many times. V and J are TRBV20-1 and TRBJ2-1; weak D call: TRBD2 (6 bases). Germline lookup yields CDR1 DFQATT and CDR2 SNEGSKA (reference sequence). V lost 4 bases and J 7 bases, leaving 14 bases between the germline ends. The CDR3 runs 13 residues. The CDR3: CSANMGLGNEQFF. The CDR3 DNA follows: TGCAGTGCTAACATGGGACTGGGGAATGAGCAGTTCTTC.

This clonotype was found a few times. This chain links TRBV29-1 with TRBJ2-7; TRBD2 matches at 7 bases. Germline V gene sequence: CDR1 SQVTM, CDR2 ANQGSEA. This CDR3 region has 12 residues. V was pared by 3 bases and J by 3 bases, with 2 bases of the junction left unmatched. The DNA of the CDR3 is TGCAGCGTTGATGGGGGGGACTACGAGCAGTACTTC. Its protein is CSVDGGDYEQYF.

In nucleotides, the CDR3 is TGTGCCAGCAGCCAAGGAATTAGCGGGACTCACGAGCAGTACTTC. This translates into CASSQGISGTHEQYF. The rearrangement links TRBV3-1 to TRBJ2-7, with 8 bases fitting TRBD2. The CDR3 sequence is 15 residues long. Trimming cost V 1 base and J 5 bases; bases outside gene matches: 7. Germline values: CDR1 LGHDT, CDR2 YNNKEL (reference sequence).

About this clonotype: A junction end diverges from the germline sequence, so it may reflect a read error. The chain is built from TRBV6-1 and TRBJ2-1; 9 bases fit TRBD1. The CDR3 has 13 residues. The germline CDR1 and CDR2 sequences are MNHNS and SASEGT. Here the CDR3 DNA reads TGTGCCGGCAGTCCGGGACAGGGATTACCTCAGTTCTTC. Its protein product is CAGSPGQGLPQFF.

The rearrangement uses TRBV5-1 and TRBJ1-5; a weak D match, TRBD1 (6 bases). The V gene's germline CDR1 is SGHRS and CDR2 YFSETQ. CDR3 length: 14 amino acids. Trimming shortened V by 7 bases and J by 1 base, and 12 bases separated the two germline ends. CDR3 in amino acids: CASGAGTSNQPQHF. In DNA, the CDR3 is TGCGCCAGCGGAGCCGGGACAAGCAATCAGCCCCAGCATTTT.

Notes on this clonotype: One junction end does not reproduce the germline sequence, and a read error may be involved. For the CDR3, the DNA is TGTGCCACCAGCGGAGATTCGGGGGGATCCTACGAGCAGTACTTC. This encodes CATSGDSGGSYEQYF. The chain couples TRBV15 to TRBJ2-7; TRBD2 aligns across 7 bases. Germline-derived CDR1 and CDR2 are LNHNV and YYDKDF (reference sequence). The length of the CDR3 is 15 residues. Variable domain in full (rest from reference TRBV15 and TRBJ2-7): DAMVIQNPRYQVTQFGKPVTLSCSQTLNHNVMYWYQQKSSQAPKLLFHYYDKDFNNEADTPDNFQSRRPNTSFCFLDIRSPGLGDTAMYLCATSGDSGGSYEQYFGPGTRLTVT.

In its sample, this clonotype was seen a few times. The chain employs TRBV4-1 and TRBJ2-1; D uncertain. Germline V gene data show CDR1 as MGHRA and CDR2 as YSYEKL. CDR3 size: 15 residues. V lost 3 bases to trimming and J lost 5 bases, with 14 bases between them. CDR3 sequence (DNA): TGCGCCAGCAGCCAGGTACACACAAAGAACAATGAGCAGTTCTTC. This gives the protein CASSQVHTKNNEQFF.

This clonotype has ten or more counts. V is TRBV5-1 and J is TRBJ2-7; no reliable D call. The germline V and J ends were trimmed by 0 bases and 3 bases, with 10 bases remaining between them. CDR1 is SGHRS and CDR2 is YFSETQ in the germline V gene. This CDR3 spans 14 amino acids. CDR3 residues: CASSLGLQDYEQYF. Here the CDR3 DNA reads TGCGCCAGCAGCTTGGGACTGCAAGACTACGAGCAGTACTTC. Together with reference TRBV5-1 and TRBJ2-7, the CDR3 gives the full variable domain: KAGVTQTPRYLIKTRGQQVTLSCSPISGHRSVSWYQQTPGQGLQFLFEYFSETQRNKGNFPGRFSGRQFSNSRSEMNVSTLELGDSALYLCASSLGLQDYEQYFGPGTRLTVT.

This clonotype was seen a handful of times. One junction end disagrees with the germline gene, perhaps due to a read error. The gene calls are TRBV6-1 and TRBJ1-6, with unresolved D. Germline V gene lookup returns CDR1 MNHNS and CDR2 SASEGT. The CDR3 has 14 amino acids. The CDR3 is CASTEGSYNSPLHF. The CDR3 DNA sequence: TGTGCCAGCACTGAAGGCTCCTATAATTCACCCCTCCACTTT.

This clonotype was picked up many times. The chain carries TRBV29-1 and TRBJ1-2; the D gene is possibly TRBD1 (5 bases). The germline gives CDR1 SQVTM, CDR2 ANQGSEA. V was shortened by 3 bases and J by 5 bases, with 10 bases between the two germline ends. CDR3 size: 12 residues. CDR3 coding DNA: TGCAGCGTTGACCAGGGAGGATATGGCTACACCTTC. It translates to CSVDQGGYGYTF.

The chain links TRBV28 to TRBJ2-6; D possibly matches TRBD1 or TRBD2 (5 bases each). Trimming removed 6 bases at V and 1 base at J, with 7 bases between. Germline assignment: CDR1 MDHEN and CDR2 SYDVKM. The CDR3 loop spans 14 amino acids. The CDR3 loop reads CASRGVSGANVLTF. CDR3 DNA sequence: TGTGCCAGCAGGGGGGTTTCTGGGGCCAACGTCCTGACTTTC. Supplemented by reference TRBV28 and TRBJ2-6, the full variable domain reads DVKVTQSSRYLVKRTGEKVFLECVQDMDHENMFWYRQDPGLGLRLIYFSYDVKMKEKGDIPEGYSVSREKKERFSLILESASTNQTSMYLCASRGVSGANVLTFGAGSRLTVL.

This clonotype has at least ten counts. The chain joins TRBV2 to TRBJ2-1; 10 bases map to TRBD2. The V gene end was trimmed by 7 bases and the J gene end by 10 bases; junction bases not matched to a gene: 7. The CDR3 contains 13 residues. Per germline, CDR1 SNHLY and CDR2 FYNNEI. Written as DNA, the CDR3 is TGTGCCAGCACGTTAGCGGGAGGCCCCGAGCAGTTCTTC. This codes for CASTLAGGPEQFF.

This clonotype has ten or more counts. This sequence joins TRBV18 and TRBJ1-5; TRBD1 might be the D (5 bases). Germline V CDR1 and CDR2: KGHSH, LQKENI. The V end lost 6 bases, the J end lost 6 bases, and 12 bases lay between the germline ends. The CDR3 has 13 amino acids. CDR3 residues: CASSSGRGQPQHF. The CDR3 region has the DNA TGTGCCAGCTCCTCAGGGAGGGGTCAGCCCCAGCATTTT.

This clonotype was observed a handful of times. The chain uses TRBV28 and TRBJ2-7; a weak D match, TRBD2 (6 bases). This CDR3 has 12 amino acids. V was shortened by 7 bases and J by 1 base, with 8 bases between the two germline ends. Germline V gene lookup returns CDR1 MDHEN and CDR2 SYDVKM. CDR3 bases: TGTGCCAGCACGGGAGAGTCCTACGAGCAGTACTTC. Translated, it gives CASTGESYEQYF. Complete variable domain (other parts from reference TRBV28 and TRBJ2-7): DVKVTQSSRYLVKRTGEKVFLECVQDMDHENMFWYRQDPGLGLRLIYFSYDVKMKEKGDIPEGYSVSREKKERFSLILESASTNQTSMYLCASTGESYEQYFGPGTRLTVT.

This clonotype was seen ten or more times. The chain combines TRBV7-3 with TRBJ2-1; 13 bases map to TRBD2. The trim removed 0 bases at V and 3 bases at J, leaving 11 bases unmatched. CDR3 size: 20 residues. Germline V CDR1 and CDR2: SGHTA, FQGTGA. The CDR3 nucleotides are TGTGCCAGCAGCTTAACGGGGGCCGGGACTAGCGGGATGATCTACAATGAGCAGTTCTTC. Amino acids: CASSLTGAGTSGMIYNEQFF.

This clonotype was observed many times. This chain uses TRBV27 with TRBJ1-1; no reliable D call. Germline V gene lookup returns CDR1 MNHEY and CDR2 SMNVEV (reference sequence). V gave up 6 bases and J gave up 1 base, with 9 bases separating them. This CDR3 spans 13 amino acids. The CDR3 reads CASSASWNTEAFF. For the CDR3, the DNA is TGTGCCAGCAGCGCCAGTTGGAACACTGAAGCTTTCTTT.

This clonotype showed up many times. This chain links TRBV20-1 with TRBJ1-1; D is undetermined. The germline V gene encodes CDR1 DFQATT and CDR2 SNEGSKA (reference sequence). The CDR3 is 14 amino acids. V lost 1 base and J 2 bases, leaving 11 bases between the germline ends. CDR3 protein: CSARGGPSNTEAFF. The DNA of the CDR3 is TGCAGTGCTAGAGGAGGGCCCAGTAACACTGAAGCTTTCTTT.

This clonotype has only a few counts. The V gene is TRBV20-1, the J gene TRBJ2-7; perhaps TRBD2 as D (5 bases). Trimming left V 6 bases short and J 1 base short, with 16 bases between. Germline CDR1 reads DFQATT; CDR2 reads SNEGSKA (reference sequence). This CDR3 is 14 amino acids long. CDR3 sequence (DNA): TGCAGTGCGACCCGCCCGGGGAGTTCCTACGAGCAGTACTTC. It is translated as CSATRPGSSYEQYF.

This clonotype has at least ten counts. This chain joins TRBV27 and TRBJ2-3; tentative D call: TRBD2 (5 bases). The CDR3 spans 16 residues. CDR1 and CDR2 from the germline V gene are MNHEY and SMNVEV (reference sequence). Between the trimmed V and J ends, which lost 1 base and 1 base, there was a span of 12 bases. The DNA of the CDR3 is TGTGCCAGCAGTTTATTTAGCGAGATTCGCACAGATACGCAGTATTTT. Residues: CASSLFSEIRTDTQYF.

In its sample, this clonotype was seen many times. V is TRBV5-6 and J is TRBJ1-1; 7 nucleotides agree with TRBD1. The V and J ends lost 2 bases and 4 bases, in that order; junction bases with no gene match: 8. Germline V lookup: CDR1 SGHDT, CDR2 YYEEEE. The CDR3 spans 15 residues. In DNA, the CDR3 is TGTGCCAGCAGCTTCGCCAACAGGGACAGCACTGAAGCTTTCTTT. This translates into CASSFANRDSTEAFF. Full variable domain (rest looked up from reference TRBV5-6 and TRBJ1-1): DAGVTQSPTHLIKTRGQQVTLRCSPKSGHDTVSWYQQALGQGPQFIFQYYEEEERQRGNFPDRFSGHQFPNYSSELNVNALLLGDSALYLCASSFANRDSTEAFFGQGTRLTVV.

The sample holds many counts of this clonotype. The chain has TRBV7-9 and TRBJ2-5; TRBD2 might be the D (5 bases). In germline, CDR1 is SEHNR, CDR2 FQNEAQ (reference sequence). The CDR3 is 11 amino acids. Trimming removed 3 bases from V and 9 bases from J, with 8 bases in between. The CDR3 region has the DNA TGTGCCAGCAGCTTTGCGGAGGCCCAGTACTTC. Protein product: CASSFAEAQYF.